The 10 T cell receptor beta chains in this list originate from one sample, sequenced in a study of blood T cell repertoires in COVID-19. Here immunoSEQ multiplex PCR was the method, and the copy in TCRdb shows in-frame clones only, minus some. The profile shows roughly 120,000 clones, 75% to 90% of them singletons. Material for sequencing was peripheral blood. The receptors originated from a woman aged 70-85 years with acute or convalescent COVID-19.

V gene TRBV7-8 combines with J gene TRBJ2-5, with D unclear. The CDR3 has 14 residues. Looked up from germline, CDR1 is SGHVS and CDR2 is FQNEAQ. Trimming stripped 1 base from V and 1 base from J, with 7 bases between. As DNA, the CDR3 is TGTGCCAGCAGCTTAGGTGGAGCCCAAGAGACCCAGTACTTC. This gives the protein CASSLGGAQETQYF. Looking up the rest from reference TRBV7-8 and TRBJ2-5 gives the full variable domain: GAGVSQSPRYKVAKRGQDVALRCDPISGHVSLFWYQQALGQGPEFLTYFQNEAQLDKSGLPSDRFFAERPEGSVSTLKIQRTQQEDSAVYLCASSLGGAQETQYFGPGTRLLVL.

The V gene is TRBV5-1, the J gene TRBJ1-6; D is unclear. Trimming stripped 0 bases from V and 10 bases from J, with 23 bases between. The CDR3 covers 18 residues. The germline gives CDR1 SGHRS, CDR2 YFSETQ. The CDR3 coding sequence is TGCGCCAGCAGCTTGGTTCCAGGCCGTAGCGTTTCGGACTCACCCCTCCACTTT. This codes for CASSLVPGRSVSDSPLHF.

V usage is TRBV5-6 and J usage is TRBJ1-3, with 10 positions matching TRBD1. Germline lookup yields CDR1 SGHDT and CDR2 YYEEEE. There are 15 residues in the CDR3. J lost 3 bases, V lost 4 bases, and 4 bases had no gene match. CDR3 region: CASSVRTGGGNTIYF. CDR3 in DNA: TGTGCCAGCAGCGTCCGGACAGGGGGTGGAAACACCATATATTTT.

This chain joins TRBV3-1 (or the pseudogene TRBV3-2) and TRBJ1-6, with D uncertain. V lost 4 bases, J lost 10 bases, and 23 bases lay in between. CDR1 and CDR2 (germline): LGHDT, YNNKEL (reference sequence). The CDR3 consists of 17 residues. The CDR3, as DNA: TGTGCCAGCAGCCTCAGCGGCACGGGTGGGTCGGGATCACCCCTCCACTTT. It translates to CASSLSGTGGSGSPLHF.

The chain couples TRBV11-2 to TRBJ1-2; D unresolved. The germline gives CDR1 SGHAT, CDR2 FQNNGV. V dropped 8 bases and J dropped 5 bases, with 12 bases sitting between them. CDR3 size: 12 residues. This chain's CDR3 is CASGRTLYGYTF. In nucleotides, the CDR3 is TGTGCCAGCGGTAGGACTCTTTATGGCTACACCTTC.

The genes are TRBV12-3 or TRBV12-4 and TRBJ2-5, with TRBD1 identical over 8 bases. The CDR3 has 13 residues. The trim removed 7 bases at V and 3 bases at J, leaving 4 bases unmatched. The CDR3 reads CASKTGAEETQYF. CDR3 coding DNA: TGTGCCAGCAAGACAGGGGCCGAAGAGACCCAGTACTTC.

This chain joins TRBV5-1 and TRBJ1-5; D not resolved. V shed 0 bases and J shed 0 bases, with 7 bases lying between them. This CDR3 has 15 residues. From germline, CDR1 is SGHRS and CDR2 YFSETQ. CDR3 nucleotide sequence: TGCGCCAGCAGCTTGGACGGGGATAGCAATCAGCCCCAGCATTTT. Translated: CASSLDGDSNQPQHF.

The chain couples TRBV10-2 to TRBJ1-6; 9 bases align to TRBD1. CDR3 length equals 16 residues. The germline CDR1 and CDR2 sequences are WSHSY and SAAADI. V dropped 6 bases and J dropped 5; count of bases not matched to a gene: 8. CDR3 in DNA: TGCGCCAGCAGCGTGAAACAGGGGGCGGATAATTCACCCCTCCACTTT. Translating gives CASSVKQGADNSPLHF.

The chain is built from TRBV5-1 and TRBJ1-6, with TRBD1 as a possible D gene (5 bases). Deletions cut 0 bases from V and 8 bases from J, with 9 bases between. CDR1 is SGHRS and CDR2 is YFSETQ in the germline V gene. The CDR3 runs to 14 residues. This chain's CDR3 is CASSLGGSDSPLHF. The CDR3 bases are TGCGCCAGCAGCTTGGGGGGCTCGGATTCACCCCTCCACTTT.

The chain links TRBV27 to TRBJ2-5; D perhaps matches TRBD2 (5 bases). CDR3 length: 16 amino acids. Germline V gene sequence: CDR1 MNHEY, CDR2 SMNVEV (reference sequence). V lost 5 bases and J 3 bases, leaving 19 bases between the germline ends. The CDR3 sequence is CASSPIASILEETQYF. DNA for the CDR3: TGTGCCAGCAGTCCTATCGCCAGCATACTAGAAGAGACCCAGTACTTC.